Below are 21 T cell receptor beta chains sequenced from a single sample in a study of T-cell memory formation after mild COVID-19. TCRdb reprocessed the 5' RACE reads via MiXCR and lists one record per CDR3 protein. The sample lists around 130,000 distinct CDR3 sequences; about 5.9% were seen once. The material sequenced was PBMCs or a T cell subset sorted from them (not recorded which). These receptors came from an adult woman who had mild COVID-19 (a few samples of this study predate the infection). Cell type and time point are not known.

The rearrangement links TRBV12-3 or TRBV12-4 to TRBJ1-1, with D perhaps matching TRBD1 (5 bases). The CDR3 is 12 residues long. Trimming left V 7 bases short and J 6 bases short, with 12 bases between. As DNA, the CDR3 is TGTGCCAGCACATCAGGGAATCCTGAAGCTTTCTTT. It specifies CASTSGNPEAFF.

This clonotype was observed a handful of times. This sequence joins TRBV11-2 and TRBJ2-5; tentatively, D is TRBD1 or TRBD2 (5 bases each). This CDR3 is built from 14 residues. Germline values: CDR1 SGHAT, CDR2 FQNNGV. V lost 4 bases and J lost 0, with 9 bases in between. CDR3 sequence (DNA): TGTGCCAGCAGCTACGGGGCTAACCAAGAGACCCAGTACTTC. Translation gives CASSYGANQETQYF. Filled out from reference TRBV11-2 and TRBJ2-5, the complete variable domain reads EAGVAQSPRYKIIEKRQSVAFWCNPISGHATLYWYQQILGQGPKLLIQFQNNGVVDDSQLPKDRFSAERLKGVDSTLKIQPAKLEDSAVYLCASSYGANQETQYFGPGTRLLVL.

This clonotype was picked up a small number of times. The rearrangement joins TRBV12-3 or TRBV12-4 to TRBJ2-5, with TRBD2 identical over 9 bases. Unmatched junction bases numbered 6, after V lost 6 bases and J lost 4 bases. The CDR3 covers 14 residues. The CDR3 here is CASSKGRGGETQYF. CDR3 in DNA: TGTGCCAGCAGCAAGGGGCGGGGGGGAGAGACCCAGTACTTC.

A few counts support this clonotype. The V and J genes are TRBV7-6 and TRBJ1-1; no clear D. Germline CDR1 reads SGHVS; CDR2 reads FNYEAQ. V gave up 5 bases and J gave up 1 base, with 14 bases separating them. CDR3 size: 15 residues. This CDR3 is CASSKRYGKNTEAFF. CDR3 DNA sequence: TGTGCCAGCAGCAAAAGGTACGGGAAGAACACTGAAGCTTTCTTT.

This clonotype was recorded a few times. This sequence joins TRBV29-1 and TRBJ2-1, with D possibly matching TRBD2 (6 bases). Trimming removed 4 bases from V and 2 bases from J, with 9 bases in between. This CDR3 contains 13 residues. The germline gives CDR1 SQVTM, CDR2 ANQGSEA. DNA of the CDR3: TGCAGCGTTGCGGGAGAGGCCTACAATGAGCAGTTCTTC. Protein: CSVAGEAYNEQFF.

On this clonotype itself: It may be a read error: a sequence one base away is much more abundant. This chain links TRBV5-1 with TRBJ1-1, with TRBD1 as a possible D gene (6 bases). CDR3 length: 13 residues. Germline V gives CDR1 SGHRS, CDR2 YFSETQ. The CDR3 reads CASSLVQGTESFF. The CDR3 DNA is TGCGCCAGCAGCTTGGTACAGGGAACTGAATCTTTCTTT.

Ten or more counts support this clonotype. The chain recombines TRBV20-1 with TRBJ2-5, with D perhaps being TRBD1 or TRBD2 (6 bases each). This CDR3 contains 12 residues. The V gene's germline CDR1 is DFQATT and CDR2 SNEGSKA (reference sequence). Between the trimmed V and J ends, which lost 7 bases and 3 bases, there was a span of 12 bases. CDR3 amino acids: CSGTGAEETQYF. As DNA, the CDR3 is TGCAGTGGGACGGGGGCAGAAGAGACCCAGTACTTC.

The rearrangement links TRBV18 to TRBJ2-3; TRBD2 matches 7 bases. After removal of 3 bases from V and 4 bases from J, the junction contained 7 bases not matched to a gene. This CDR3 contains 15 residues. Germline V gene lookup returns CDR1 KGHSH and CDR2 LQKENI. This chain's CDR3 is CASSPLRGRSDTQYF. Here the CDR3 DNA reads TGTGCCAGCTCACCCCTGCGGGGGAGGTCAGATACGCAGTATTTT.

The chain joins TRBV7-9 to TRBJ1-5; D remains ambiguous. Germline CDR1 reads SEHNR; CDR2 reads FQNEAQ (reference sequence). CDR3 size: 13 residues. V dropped 1 base and J dropped 5 bases, with 6 bases sitting between them. The CDR3 DNA follows: TGTGCCAGCAGCTTAGACGGTTATCAGCCCCAGCATTTT. Its translation: CASSLDGYQPQHF.

The rearrangement links TRBV5-1 to TRBJ2-7; tentative D call: TRBD1 (5 bases). The germline V gene has CDR1 SGHRS and CDR2 YFSETQ. There are 15 residues in the CDR3. Trimming removed 0 bases at V and 3 bases at J, with 13 bases between. CDR3 in DNA: TGCGCCAGCAGCTTGGTAAGGGGATTAGTCTACGAGCAGTACTTC. Translation gives CASSLVRGLVYEQYF.

This sequence joins TRBV7-9 and TRBJ1-1, with D unclear. The CDR3 sequence is 14 residues long. Germline CDR1 reads SEHNR; CDR2 reads FQNEAQ (reference sequence). V lost 6 bases and J lost 2, with 13 bases in between. Written as DNA, the CDR3 is TGTGCCAGCAGGCGTAAGGGTAGCAACACTGAAGCTTTCTTT. Amino acid sequence: CASRRKGSNTEAFF.

The sample holds a few counts of this clonotype. V and J are TRBV4-2 and TRBJ1-2; 7 bases match TRBD1. Germline loops: CDR1 LGHNA, CDR2 YNFKEQ. V shed 0 bases, J shed 4 bases, and the junction held 5 bases outside the gene matches. CDR3 length: 15 amino acids. CDR3 amino acids: CASSQDSRDSYGYTF. The CDR3 coding sequence is TGTGCCAGCAGCCAAGATAGTCGGGACAGCTATGGCTACACCTTC.

This clonotype came up a few times. The genes are TRBV3-1 and TRBJ1-2, with D unclear. Trimming removed 0 bases at V and 8 bases at J, with 7 bases between. This CDR3 is built from 12 residues. CDR1 is LGHDT, CDR2 YNNKEL, per germline (reference sequence). This chain's CDR3 is CASSQDWKGYTF. The CDR3 DNA sequence: TGTGCCAGCAGCCAAGATTGGAAGGGCTACACCTTC.

At least ten counts were recorded for this clonotype. The CDR3 bases are TGTGCCAGCAGCCCAAGGACCATAGGGACCTACGAGCAGTACTTC. It codes for CASSPRTIGTYEQYF. V gene TRBV7-2 combines with J gene TRBJ2-7; D is undetermined. Germline V lookup: CDR1 SGHTA, CDR2 FQGNSA. V was pared by 5 bases and J by 2 bases, with 16 bases between. The length of the CDR3 is 15 residues. Filled out from reference TRBV7-2 and TRBJ2-7, the complete variable domain reads GAGVSQSPSNKVTEKGKDVELRCDPISGHTALYWYRQSLGQGLEFLIYFQGNSAPDKSGLPSDRFSAERTGGSVSTLTIQRTQQEDSAVYLCASSPRTIGTYEQYFGPGTRLTVT.

This clonotype has just a few counts. At one of its ends the junction is not consistent with the germline gene, which may arise from a read error. V usage is TRBV7-7 and J usage is TRBJ2-7, with D unresolved. The germline CDR1 and CDR2 sequences are SSHAT and FNYEAQ (reference sequence). CDR3 length: 13 amino acids. The CDR3 here is CASSPQSGGEQYF. CDR3 bases: TGTGCTAGCAGCCCTCAGTCGGGCGGAGAGCAGTACTTC.

This clonotype was seen many times. The chain is built from TRBV5-1 and TRBJ1-2; 7 bases are a match to TRBD1. After removal of 5 bases from V and 5 bases from J, the junction contained 12 bases not matched to a gene. The germline V gene encodes CDR1 SGHRS and CDR2 YFSETQ. The CDR3 is 15 residues long. CDR3 sequence reads: CASSPGAQGMYGYTF. The CDR3 region has the DNA TGCGCCAGCAGTCCGGGCGCACAGGGGATGTATGGCTACACCTTC.

V gene TRBV7-2 combines with J gene TRBJ2-2, with D possibly being TRBD2 (7 bases). This CDR3 is 15 amino acids long. Germline assignment: CDR1 SGHTA and CDR2 FQGNSA. Trimming removed 11 bases from V and 7 bases from J, with 23 bases in between. CDR3 loop: CASLPGGGVIGELFF. CDR3 coding DNA: TGTGCCTCCCTCCCCGGCGGGGGCGTTATCGGGGAGCTGTTTTTT.

This chain connects TRBV7-6 to TRBJ1-1; 11 positions match TRBD1. V gave up 1 base and J gave up 5 bases; unmatched junction bases: 3. This CDR3 is built from 15 residues. Germline V gene lookup returns CDR1 SGHVS and CDR2 FNYEAQ. The CDR3 bases are TGTGCCAGCAGCTTAGTGAGGGACAGGGGGACTGAAGCTTTCTTT. Translated: CASSLVRDRGTEAFF.

The chain employs TRBV5-1 and TRBJ2-5, with D hard to call. Germline V CDR1 and CDR2: SGHRS, YFSETQ. V was shortened by 8 bases and J by 0 bases, with 17 bases between the two germline ends. The CDR3 is 15 amino acids. The CDR3: CASSPFVADQETQYF. In DNA, the CDR3 is TGCGCCAGTTCTCCCTTCGTGGCAGACCAAGAGACCCAGTACTTC.

In its sample, this clonotype was seen many times. In DNA, the CDR3 is TGTGCCAGCAGCACTCGAGGCACCTACAATGAGCAGTTCTTC. Amino acid sequence: CASSTRGTYNEQFF. This chain joins TRBV6-5 and TRBJ2-1; D gene unclear. Germline values: CDR1 MNHEY, CDR2 SVGAGI. V was pared by 6 bases and J by 2 bases, with 11 bases between. CDR3 length: 14 amino acids.

This chain connects TRBV6-5 to TRBJ1-5; 7 bases align to TRBD1. In germline, CDR1 is MNHEY, CDR2 SVGAGI. There are 17 residues in the CDR3. V lost 11 bases to trimming and J lost 5 bases; unmatched junction nucleotides: 21. CDR3 coding DNA: TGTGCCCAACCTAGGACAAGACAGGGTACACACTATCAGCCCCAGCATTTT. As protein: CAQPRTRQGTHYQPQHF.